This passage covers 15 T cell receptor beta chains from one sample sequenced in a study of human T cells and chemical hapten exposure (dated by TCRdb to the early 2020s). Library generation was performed with RACE. TCRdb shows the sequencer as NextSeq 500. TCRdb ran its own pipeline on the public reads, namely fastp trimming at Q25 and MiXCR clone calling, and kept in-frame beta chains. Each CDR3 protein appears once, grouped with its most common genes and DNA. A total of 120,000 or so distinct CDR3 sequences appear in this sample, about 13% of them only once. Of the sample, over 0.85% is held by the ten largest clones. In light of the paper, this sample's time point label describes: patch test 1, 2 weeks after DPC sensitization. Read against the paper, the sample's treatment or condition label means: therapeutic diphenylcyclopropenone sensitization with weekly scalp DPC. The material was whole blood, obtained in connection with sensitization to the hapten diphenylcyclopropenone (DPC). The source of these receptors is a man aged 18 to 29 with alopecia areata. Some clones in this sample may be carry-over from other donors' samples.

The chain couples TRBV6-5 to TRBJ1-1; 10 bases align to TRBD1. J lost 2 bases, V lost 6 bases, and 3 bases had no gene match. CDR3 size: 14 residues. The germline V gene has CDR1 MNHEY and CDR2 SVGAGI. The CDR3 reads CASRGQGLNTEAFF. The CDR3 bases are TGTGCCAGCAGGGGACAGGGGTTAAACACTGAAGCTTTCTTT.

This chain uses TRBV29-1 with TRBJ2-2, with D unclear. The ends were cut back, 5 bases at V and 1 base at J, with 5 bases in the middle. Germline V gives CDR1 SQVTM, CDR2 ANQGSEA. The CDR3 extends over 12 amino acids. The CDR3 loop reads CSVQQNTGELFF. For the CDR3, the DNA is TGCAGCGTTCAACAGAACACCGGGGAGCTGTTTTTT.

This clonotype appeared a few times. This chain connects TRBV7-9 to TRBJ1-2, with no clear D. Germline assignment: CDR1 SEHNR and CDR2 FQNEAQ (reference sequence). Trimming pared 6 bases from V and 5 bases from J, leaving 10 bases between. The CDR3 runs to 12 residues. The CDR3 sequence: CASSTAIYGYTF. In nucleotides, the CDR3 is TGTGCCAGCAGTACCGCGATTTATGGCTACACCTTC.

In this sample, this clonotype turned up a few times. The chain joins TRBV20-1 to TRBJ2-4, with unresolved D. The germline gives CDR1 DFQATT, CDR2 SNEGSKA (reference sequence). The CDR3 has 11 residues. V was clipped by 5 bases and J by 2 bases, with 4 bases between them. Here the CDR3 reads CSACPKNIQYF. CDR3 coding DNA: TGCAGTGCTTGTCCCAAAAACATTCAGTACTTC.

The table lists this clonotype with many counts. The chain employs TRBV29-1 and TRBJ1-1, with D tentatively TRBD1 (6 bases). Trimming removed 5 bases at V and 8 bases at J, with 15 bases between. The CDR3 is 12 amino acids. Looked up from germline, CDR1 is SQVTM and CDR2 is ANQGSEA. Here the CDR3 reads CSVFPEGVEAFF. The CDR3 DNA sequence: TGCAGCGTTTTTCCCGAGGGGGTGGAAGCTTTCTTT.

The chain couples TRBV6-2 or TRBV6-3 to TRBJ2-5; 9 bases are a match to TRBD2. Germline CDR1 MNHEY, CDR2 SVGEGT. Germline trimming cut 5 bases from V and 0 bases from J; bases unmatched to any gene: 7. The CDR3 has 16 residues. This CDR3 reads CASSTVGLANQETQYF. CDR3 DNA: TGTGCCAGCAGTACCGTCGGACTAGCGAACCAAGAGACCCAGTACTTC.

The CDR3 region has the DNA TGTGCCAGCAGCAGAGGGACATTGGAGACCCAGTACTTC. It codes for CASSRGTLETQYF. This sequence joins TRBV11-2 and TRBJ2-5, with D perhaps matching TRBD1 (6 bases). The germline CDR1 and CDR2 sequences are SGHAT and FQNNGV. Trimming left V 5 bases short and J 5 bases short, with 12 bases between. CDR3 length equals 13 residues.

This rearrangement joins TRBV29-1 to TRBJ2-1; D is possibly TRBD1 (6 bases). The CDR3 has 15 residues. Trimming took 5 bases from V and 7 from J, leaving 21 bases between them. Germline CDR1 reads SQVTM; CDR2 reads ANQGSEA. CDR3 in amino acids: CSVNRQDKYQNEQFF. CDR3 DNA sequence: TGCAGCGTTAACCGACAGGACAAGTACCAAAATGAGCAGTTCTTC.

This clonotype was seen many times. The chain combines TRBV7-6 with TRBJ2-3; no reliable D call. In germline, CDR1 is SGHVS, CDR2 FNYEAQ. V lost 6 bases to trimming and J lost 6 bases, with 10 bases between them. CDR3 size: 12 residues. Written as DNA, the CDR3 is TGTGCCAGCAGTCGACCCTTCGATACGCAGTATTTT. It yields the protein CASSRPFDTQYF.

This clonotype was recorded many times. The J gene is TRBJ2-3, the V gene TRBV7-9, with 8 bases lining up with TRBD1. The CDR3 totals 17 residues. V was pared by 2 bases and J by 5 bases, with 12 bases of the junction left unmatched. CDR1 SEHNR and CDR2 FQNEAQ come from the germline V gene (reference sequence). CDR3 in DNA: TGTGCCAGCAGCTTACCCACGCCCGACAGGGGAATAGATACGCAGTATTTT. This codes for CASSLPTPDRGIDTQYF.

The gene calls are TRBV15 and TRBJ1-2; 10 bases agree with TRBD1. The V segment lost 1 base and the J segment 7 bases; nucleotides outside the gene matches: 6. CDR1 and CDR2 from the germline V gene are LNHNV and YYDKDF (reference sequence). The CDR3 length is 15 residues. The CDR3 loop is CATSRVPGQGTGYTF. The CDR3 coding sequence is TGTGCCACCAGCAGAGTTCCGGGACAGGGGACTGGCTACACCTTC.

CDR3 residues: CASSQGRLAGAYEQYV. CDR3 in DNA: TGTGCCAGCAGCCAAGGACGCCTAGCGGGGGCCTACGAGCAGTACGTC. The chain recombines TRBV14 with TRBJ2-7; 10 nucleotides agree with TRBD2. CDR1 and CDR2 from the germline V gene are SGHDN and FVKESK. J was trimmed by 2 bases and V by 1 base; bases with no gene match: 5. CDR3 length: 16 residues.

In the case of this clonotype: Relative to the germline gene, one junction end is altered; a read error may explain this. The CDR3 loop reads CAISPGSPMNTVAFF. The CDR3 DNA is TGTGCCATCAGTCCGGGCTCTCCCATGAACACTGTAGCTTTCTTT. The gene calls are TRBV10-3 and TRBJ1-1; D unresolved. This CDR3 contains 15 residues. The germline V gene has CDR1 ENHRY and CDR2 SYGVKD.

This clonotype appeared many times. This CDR3 reads CASSLVGRVGKNIQYF. The CDR3 coding sequence is TGTGCCAGCAGTTTAGTGGGGAGGGTTGGCAAAAACATTCAGTACTTC. The chain combines TRBV28 with TRBJ2-4; 7 bases agree with TRBD2. The J segment lost 3 bases and the V segment lost 2 bases, leaving 7 bases of the junction unmatched. The CDR3 runs to 16 residues. The germline CDR1 and CDR2 sequences are MDHEN and SYDVKM.

This clonotype was seen a few times. V and J are TRBV20-1 and TRBJ2-1; 9 bases align to TRBD2. The J segment lost 0 bases and the V segment lost 4 bases, leaving 4 bases of the junction unmatched. The germline V gene has CDR1 DFQATT and CDR2 SNEGSKA (reference sequence). The CDR3 has 15 amino acids. The CDR3 loop is CSAKKAGGSYNEQFF. The CDR3 coding sequence is TGCAGTGCTAAAAAAGCGGGGGGCTCCTACAATGAGCAGTTCTTC.